These 17 T cell receptor beta chains originate from one sample sequenced in a study of T cell changes during pregnancy in multiple sclerosis. The table came from immunoSEQ multiplex PCR; TCRdb's copy has only in-frame clones and leaves some out. The table records more than 75,000 clones, about 94% of them present only once. Material: peripheral blood, obtained in the third trimester of pregnancy. All receptors come from a female donor with multiple sclerosis, enrolled in a pregnancy study.

The chain links TRBV19 to TRBJ1-5, with D perhaps TRBD1 (5 bases). CDR1 is LNHDA, CDR2 SQIVND, per germline (reference sequence). V lost 6 bases and J lost 0, with 15 bases in between. The CDR3 covers 16 residues. The CDR3 sequence: CASRVTETYSNQPQHF. CDR3 bases: TGTGCCAGTAGGGTGACAGAAACCTATAGCAATCAGCCCCAGCATTTT.

The chain couples TRBV27 to TRBJ1-4; D gene uncertain. Per germline, CDR1 MNHEY and CDR2 SMNVEV (reference sequence). Trimming left V 6 bases short and J 3 bases short, with 14 bases between. The CDR3 has 15 amino acids. The CDR3 region is CASRSIGMANEKLFF. The CDR3 bases are TGTGCCAGCAGGTCGATCGGGATGGCTAATGAAAAACTGTTTTTT.

The chain combines TRBV18 with TRBJ2-7; 9 nucleotides agree with TRBD1. There are 15 residues in the CDR3. Trimming removed 3 bases from V and 6 bases from J; junction bases left unmatched: 9. The V gene's germline CDR1 is KGHSH and CDR2 LQKENI. CDR3 residues: CASSPLPGQGTEQYF. CDR3 nucleotides: TGTGCCAGCTCACCCCTCCCGGGACAGGGTACCGAGCAGTACTTC. The variable domain in full, with the rest retrieved from reference TRBV18 and TRBJ2-7, is NAGVMQNPRHLVRRRGQEARLRCSPMKGHSHVYWYRQLPEEGLKFMVYLQKENIIDESGMPKERFSAEFPKEGPSILRIQQVVRGDSAAYFCASSPLPGQGTEQYFGPGTRLTVT.

The chain is built from TRBV10-2 and TRBJ2-3, with unresolved D. V was pared by 5 bases and J by 5 bases, with 8 bases between. This CDR3 has 12 residues. Germline V gene sequence: CDR1 WSHSY, CDR2 SAAADI. This chain's CDR3 is CASSSIGDTQYF. The CDR3 DNA reads as TGCGCCAGCAGTAGTATCGGAGATACGCAGTATTTT.

The genes are TRBV5-4 and TRBJ2-1; the D gene is possibly TRBD2 (6 bases). Trimming stripped 1 base from V and 1 base from J, with 9 bases between. The CDR3 has 15 amino acids. Germline loops: CDR1 SGHNT, CDR2 YYREEE (reference sequence). CDR3 sequence: CASSLSAGSYNEQFF. The DNA for the CDR3 is TGTGCCAGCAGCTTGTCCGCGGGATCCTACAATGAGCAGTTCTTC.

The V call is TRBV10-3, the J call TRBJ1-2; the D gene is possibly TRBD1 (6 bases). V dropped 6 bases and J dropped 0 bases, with 8 bases sitting between them. The length of the CDR3 is 13 residues. Per the germline V gene, CDR1 is ENHRY and CDR2 is SYGVKD. CDR3 loop: CAISQGTNYGYTF. Here the CDR3 DNA reads TGTGCCATCAGCCAGGGGACTAACTATGGCTACACCTTC.

V gene TRBV9 combines with J gene TRBJ2-3, with D perhaps matching TRBD1 (6 bases). The CDR3 has 15 amino acids. Germline V gene lookup returns CDR1 SGDLS and CDR2 YYNGEE. V lost 0 bases to trimming and J lost 0 bases, with 8 bases between them. The CDR3 is CASSVAGTSTDTQYF. The CDR3 coding sequence is TGTGCCAGCAGCGTAGCCGGGACAAGCACAGATACGCAGTATTTT.

The J gene is TRBJ1-1, the V gene TRBV7-8; perhaps TRBD1 as D (6 bases). Per germline, CDR1 SGHVS and CDR2 FQNEAQ. The CDR3 covers 13 residues. Trimming left V 4 bases short and J 5 bases short, with 11 bases between. The CDR3 DNA follows: TGTGCCAGCAGCTCAGGGGCCTGGACTGAAGCTTTCTTT. The encoded protein is CASSSGAWTEAFF.

The rearrangement links TRBV25-1 to TRBJ1-2; TRBD1 is a possible D gene (6 bases). V was cut by 7 bases and J by 4 bases, with 25 bases left in between. Germline-derived CDR1 and CDR2 are MGHDK and SYGVNS. The CDR3 runs 17 residues. The CDR3 bases are TGTGCCAGCAAGCCTCCCGGGACACATCGAGGAAGCTATGGCTACACCTTC. Protein product: CASKPPGTHRGSYGYTF.

This clone was picked up one time. V and J are TRBV7-9 and TRBJ1-6; 7 nucleotides line up with TRBD1. Germline V CDR1 and CDR2: SEHNR, FQNEAQ (reference sequence). Trimming took 5 bases from V and 10 from J; bases not matched to a gene: 14. The CDR3 length is 16 residues. CDR3: CASSTYRGPSGSPLHF. In nucleotides, the CDR3 is TGTGCCAGCAGCACCTACAGGGGCCCGAGCGGATCACCCCTCCACTTT.

V usage is TRBV11-2 and J usage is TRBJ1-4; D perhaps matches TRBD1 (6 bases). This CDR3 region has 12 residues. Deletions cut 5 bases from V and 8 bases from J, with 9 bases between. Germline V gene sequence: CDR1 SGHAT, CDR2 FQNNGV. Here the CDR3 reads CASSPGDEKLFF. In nucleotides, the CDR3 is TGTGCCAGCAGCCCAGGGGACGAAAAACTGTTTTTT.

The CDR3 reads CASTPLNEQFF. The CDR3 region has the DNA TGTGCCAGCACCCCCCTGAATGAGCAGTTCTTC. The V and J genes are TRBV7-3 and TRBJ2-1; unclear D gene. Trimming pared 7 bases from V and 7 bases from J, leaving 8 bases between. CDR3 length: 11 amino acids. Germline values: CDR1 SGHTA, CDR2 FQGTGA.

The CDR3 here is CASAGGEIQPQHF. For the CDR3, the DNA is TGTGCCAGCGCTGGAGGGGAGATTCAGCCCCAGCATTTT. The V and J genes are TRBV7-6 and TRBJ1-5; tentative D call: TRBD1 (5 bases). The CDR3 is 13 amino acids. Germline-derived CDR1 and CDR2 are SGHVS and FNYEAQ. V shed 8 bases and J shed 6 bases, with 14 bases lying between them.

The chain links TRBV27 to TRBJ2-5; tentatively, D is TRBD2 (6 bases). The CDR3 has 15 residues. The V and J ends lost 6 bases and 3 bases respectively, with 17 bases between them. The germline CDR1 and CDR2 sequences are MNHEY and SMNVEV (reference sequence). The CDR3 loop reads CASSGDRDSKETQYF. For the CDR3, the DNA is TGTGCCAGCAGCGGGGACCGGGACTCCAAAGAGACCCAGTACTTC.

This chain joins TRBV5-1 and TRBJ2-3, with 13 bases fitting TRBD2. Germline V gene lookup returns CDR1 SGHRS and CDR2 YFSETQ. V was clipped by 5 bases and J by 5 bases; unmatched bases: 8. CDR3 length equals 16 residues. CDR3 protein: CASSGPGLAGIDTQYF. CDR3 DNA sequence: TGCGCCAGCAGTGGGCCGGGACTAGCGGGGATAGATACGCAGTATTTT.

The chain uses TRBV19 and TRBJ2-1; D unresolved. The CDR3 spans 12 residues. V dropped 1 base and J dropped 7 bases, with 5 bases sitting between them. Germline V gene lookup returns CDR1 LNHDA and CDR2 SQIVND (reference sequence). The CDR3 loop reads CASSIGRNEQFF. CDR3 DNA: TGTGCCAGTAGTATAGGGAGAAATGAGCAGTTCTTC.

The chain couples TRBV5-1 to TRBJ2-1; D not certain. CDR3 length: 15 amino acids. V was trimmed by 0 bases and J by 0 bases, leaving 7 bases between them. CDR1 and CDR2 from the germline V gene are SGHRS and YFSETQ. The CDR3 DNA reads TGCGCCAGCAGCTTGGTACAAAGCTCCTACAATGAGCAGTTCTTC. Translating it yields CASSLVQSSYNEQFF.